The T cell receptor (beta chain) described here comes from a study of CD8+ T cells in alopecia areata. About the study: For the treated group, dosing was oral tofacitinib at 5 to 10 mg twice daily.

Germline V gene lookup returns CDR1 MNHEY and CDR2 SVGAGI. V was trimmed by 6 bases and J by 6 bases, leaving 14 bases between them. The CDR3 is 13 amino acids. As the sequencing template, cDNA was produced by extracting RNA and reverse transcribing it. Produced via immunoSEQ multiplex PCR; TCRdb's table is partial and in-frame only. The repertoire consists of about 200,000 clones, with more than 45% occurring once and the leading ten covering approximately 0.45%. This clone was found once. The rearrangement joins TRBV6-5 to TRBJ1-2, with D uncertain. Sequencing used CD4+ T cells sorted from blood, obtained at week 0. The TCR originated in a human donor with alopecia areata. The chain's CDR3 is CASSPQKGHGYTF. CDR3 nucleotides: TGTGCCAGCAGCCCACAGAAAGGCCATGGCTACACCTTC.